These 10 T cell receptor beta chains were all obtained from the same sample, sequenced in a study of shared clonotypes between healthy human individuals (dated by TCRdb to 2020 to 2022). Library prep was done by the immunoSEQ multiplex PCR assay. Held by TCRdb, this immuneACCESS table contains in-frame sequences only and omits some clones. Under half of the omission traces to an unresolved V gene where checked; the cause of the rest is unknown. In this sample the table shows around 500,000 clones, 70% to 80% of which occur a single time. Around 11% of the sample rests with the top ten. The sequenced sample consisted of PBMCs. The receptor set was obtained from a woman between 40 and 50 years old in good health. Some clones in this sample may be carry-over from other donors' samples.

As regards this clone: A far larger clone is one nucleotide away, so this likely arose from a read error. The rearrangement uses TRBV30 and TRBJ2-6, with D unclear. Germline assignment: CDR1 GTSNPN and CDR2 SVGIG (reference sequence). The CDR3 length is 13 residues. Trimming took 5 bases from V and 3 from J, leaving 8 bases between them. The CDR3 DNA reads as TGTGCCTGGGGTTTTGGTGGGGCCAACGTCCTGACTTTC. Translating gives CAWGFGGANVLTF.

The chain employs TRBV7-8 and TRBJ2-7; D tentatively reads TRBD1 or TRBD2 (7 bases each). The CDR3 runs to 16 residues. Germline lookup yields CDR1 SGHVS and CDR2 FQNEAQ. The ends were cut back, 1 base at V and 2 bases at J, with 15 bases in the middle. The CDR3 loop reads CASSLESAGGAYEQYF. CDR3 coding DNA: TGTGCCAGCAGCTTAGAGTCGGCAGGGGGGGCCTACGAGCAGTACTTC.

The chain combines TRBV6-6 with TRBJ1-2; 7 bases agree with TRBD1. CDR3 length: 15 residues. V shed 4 bases, J shed 6 bases, and the junction held 11 bases outside the gene matches. Per germline, CDR1 MNHNY and CDR2 SVGAGI (reference sequence). The CDR3 sequence is CASSLISQGIDGYTF. For the CDR3, the DNA is TGTGCCAGCAGTTTGATCTCACAGGGGATTGATGGCTACACCTTC.

The chain employs TRBV9 and TRBJ2-1; TRBD2 aligns across 9 bases. CDR3 length: 18 residues. Germline V lookup: CDR1 SGDLS, CDR2 YYNGEE. V gave up 4 bases and J gave up 4 bases; unmatched junction bases: 15. CDR3 loop: CASSSPPQASGMYNEQFF. For the CDR3, the DNA is TGTGCCAGCAGCTCCCCGCCGCAGGCTAGCGGGATGTACAATGAGCAGTTCTTC.

The chain links TRBV5-4 to TRBJ2-5, with TRBD2 matching over 15 bases. Losses at the gene ends were 0 bases for V and 2 bases for J; bases not matched to a gene: 2. CDR1 and CDR2 (germline): SGHNT, YYREEE (reference sequence). There are 17 residues in the CDR3. CDR3 protein: CASSLGTSGRAQETQYF. The CDR3 nucleotides read TGTGCCAGCAGCTTGGGGACTAGCGGGAGGGCTCAAGAGACCCAGTACTTC.

The chain combines TRBV28 with TRBJ1-5; 12 nucleotides align to TRBD1. The CDR3 is 16 residues long. V dropped 0 bases and J dropped 11; count of bases not matched to a gene: 8. The germline V gene encodes CDR1 MDHEN and CDR2 SYDVKM. The CDR3 region is CASSLWGQGAMFAQHF. The CDR3 DNA reads TGTGCCAGCAGTTTATGGGGACAGGGGGCCATGTTCGCCCAGCATTTT.

The sample holds one count of this clone. This sequence joins TRBV28 and TRBJ2-3; 7 bases map to TRBD1. The V and J ends lost 3 bases and 5 bases, in that order; junction bases with no gene match: 8. The CDR3 totals 15 residues. The germline CDR1 and CDR2 sequences are MDHEN and SYDVKM. This CDR3 reads CASSLSQGVGDTQYF. The CDR3, as DNA: TGTGCCAGCAGTTTGTCCCAGGGGGTAGGAGATACGCAGTATTTT.

This clone was counted only a few times. The chain couples TRBV30 to TRBJ2-2; the match to TRBD2 covers 7 bases. The CDR3 contains 13 residues. V was pared by 1 base and J by 8 bases, with 4 bases of the junction left unmatched. CDR1 and CDR2 from the germline V gene are GTSNPN and SVGIG (reference sequence). Here the CDR3 reads CAWSAWGGGELFF. DNA for the CDR3: TGTGCCTGGAGTGCGTGGGGGGGAGGGGAGCTGTTTTTT.

V and J are TRBV7-6 and TRBJ2-3; D may be TRBD2 (6 bases). CDR1 is SGHVS, CDR2 FNYEAQ, per germline. There are 13 residues in the CDR3. The V and J ends lost 10 bases and 2 bases respectively, with 13 bases between them. CDR3: CATSRGNTDTQYF. CDR3 in DNA: TGTGCCACCTCGCGGGGCAACACAGATACGCAGTATTTT.

The chain is built from TRBV6-5 and TRBJ1-1; D is ambiguous. The CDR3 loop spans 16 amino acids. The germline CDR1 and CDR2 sequences are MNHEY and SVGAGI. Between the trimmed V and J ends, which lost 4 bases and 3 bases, there was a span of 18 bases. CDR3 sequence (DNA): TGTGCCAGCAGTTCCCACCGGGGTGGGGAGGACACTGAAGCTTTCTTT. It codes for CASSSHRGGEDTEAFF.